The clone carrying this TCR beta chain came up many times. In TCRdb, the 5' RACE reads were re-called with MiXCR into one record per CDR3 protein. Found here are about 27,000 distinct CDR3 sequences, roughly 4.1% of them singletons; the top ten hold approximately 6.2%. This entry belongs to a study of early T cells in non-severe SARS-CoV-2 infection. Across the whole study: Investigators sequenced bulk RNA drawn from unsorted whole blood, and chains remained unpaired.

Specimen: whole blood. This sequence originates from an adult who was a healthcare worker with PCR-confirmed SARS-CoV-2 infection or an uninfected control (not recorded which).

This CDR3 reads CSALMDRGEETQYF. The CDR3 bases are TGCAGTGCTCTCATGGACAGGGGGGAAGAGACCCAGTACTTC. This rearrangement joins TRBV20-1 to TRBJ2-5; the match to TRBD1 covers 10 bases. Germline CDR1 is DFQATT and CDR2 is SNEGSKA (reference sequence). The V gene end was trimmed by 5 bases and the J gene end by 3 bases; junction bases not matched to a gene: 6. This CDR3 has 14 amino acids.